A single sample gave rise to the 17 T cell receptor beta chains below, sequenced in a study of blood T cells in healthy people across ages. Alongside a J-beta primer mix, a sample-barcoded 5' primer served in a second PCR lasting about 7 to 12 cycles. Using its own MiXCR run on the 5' RACE reads, TCRdb lists one record per CDR3 protein. This sample yields 900,000 to 950,000 distinct CDR3 sequences, of which 25% to 35% are seen a single time; approximately 10% belongs to the top ten. The same sample was also studied in work on T cells of mothers and their children.

The specimen was blood. These receptors all stem from a woman in her forties in good health.

V and J are TRBV12-3 or TRBV12-4 and TRBJ1-5; TRBD1 aligns across 7 bases. J lost 3 bases, V lost 7 bases, and 6 bases had no gene match. The CDR3 is 14 residues long. The CDR3 sequence is CASTLGQINQPQHF. CDR3 bases: TGTGCCAGCACACTGGGACAGATCAATCAGCCCCAGCATTTT.

This chain joins TRBV28 and TRBJ2-4, with TRBD1 matching 7 bases. The J call is uncertain, as TRBJ2-7 better fits the DNA end. Germline CDR1 MDHEN, CDR2 SYDVKM. The length of the CDR3 is 17 residues. CDR3 loop: CAGKPEQGISASYEQYF. Written as DNA, the CDR3 is TGTGCCGGCAAACCGGAACAGGGGATATCAGCGTCCTACGAGCAGTACTTC.

This chain uses TRBV12-3 or TRBV12-4 with TRBJ2-3; 13 bases agree with TRBD2. CDR3 size: 15 residues. The trim removed 6 bases at V and 9 bases at J, leaving 9 bases unmatched. CDR3 DNA sequence: TGTGCCAGCAGAGGGACTAGCGGGATAAGGGGGACGCAGTATTTT. This sequence encodes CASRGTSGIRGTQYF.

This clonotype came up many times. The chain links TRBV12-3 or TRBV12-4 to TRBJ2-7; the D is unclear. Trimming cost V 3 bases and J 0 bases, with 15 bases left between them. CDR3 length: 16 amino acids. DNA for the CDR3: TGTGCCAGCAGTTTGGGCAGCGCGATTCGCTCCTACGAGCAGTACTTC. Protein: CASSLGSAIRSYEQYF.

This clonotype was counted between two and nine times. This chain joins TRBV12-3 or TRBV12-4 and TRBJ1-2; D remains unclear. The CDR3 has 13 residues. Trimming cost V 7 bases and J 4 bases, with 13 bases left between them. The CDR3 nucleotides are TGTGCCAGCAACGGAGACGGTGTCTATGGCTACACCTTC. Its translation: CASNGDGVYGYTF.

In this sample, this clonotype turned up once. This chain links TRBV7-2 with TRBJ2-1; perhaps TRBD2 as D (5 bases). The CDR3 length is 16 residues. Germline CDR1 SGHTA, CDR2 FQGNSA. V was clipped by 0 bases and J by 1 base, with 10 bases between them. Here the CDR3 reads CASSLASAGSYNEQFF. The CDR3 nucleotides read TGTGCCAGCAGCTTAGCGTCGGCGGGTTCCTACAATGAGCAGTTCTTC.

The J gene is TRBJ2-7, the V gene TRBV5-6; 8 bases fit TRBD2. CDR3 length equals 14 residues. Trimming removed 9 bases from V and 1 base from J; junction bases left unmatched: 9. Germline V lookup: CDR1 SGHDT, CDR2 YYEEEE. The CDR3 is CATFERGRSYEQYF. The DNA of the CDR3 is TGTGCCACCTTTGAGCGGGGGAGATCCTACGAGCAGTACTTC.

This clonotype was counted many times. The gene calls are TRBV28 and TRBJ1-1, with D tentatively TRBD1 (5 bases). Trimming took off 3 bases at V and 1 base at J, with 9 bases between the two ends. The CDR3 loop spans 14 amino acids. CDR1 and CDR2 (germline): MDHEN, SYDVKM. CDR3 in DNA: TGTGCCAGCAGTTTGAGGGGCGGGAACACTGAAGCTTTCTTT. It specifies CASSLRGGNTEAFF.

Note on this clonotype: Since a much larger clone is just one base distant, this may be a read error. V and J are TRBV18 and TRBJ2-7; TRBD1 or TRBD2 may be the D gene (7 bases each). The CDR3 is made up of 14 amino acids. The germline gives CDR1 KGHSH, CDR2 LQKENI. CDR3 sequence: CVSSPGGQTYEQYF. CDR3 nucleotides: TGTGTCAGCTCACCGGGGGGACAGACCTACGAGCAGTACTTC. The entire variable domain, with the rest obtained from reference TRBV18 and TRBJ2-7, is as follows: NAGVMQNPRHLVRRRGQEARLRCSPMKGHSHVYWYRQLPEEGLKFMVYLQKENIIDESGMPKERFSAEFPKEGPSILRIQQVVRGDSAAYFCVSSPGGQTYEQYFGPGTRLTVT.

This clonotype showed up just once. One base away lies a much larger clone, so this may be a sequencing read error. The chain is built from TRBV29-1 and TRBJ2-7; 7 nucleotides agree with TRBD1. The CDR3 loop spans 13 amino acids. The V gene's germline CDR1 is SQVTM and CDR2 ANQGSEA. CDR3 sequence reads: CSALGDSYYDQYF. The CDR3 DNA reads TGCAGCGCCCTTGGGGACAGTTACTACGACCAGTACTTC.

This clonotype was detected a few times. V gene TRBV19 combines with J gene TRBJ1-2, with 9 bases matching TRBD1. The CDR3 is made up of 14 amino acids. Germline CDR1 reads LNHDA; CDR2 reads SQIVND (reference sequence). After removal of 7 bases from V and 4 bases from J, the junction contained 7 bases not matched to a gene. The CDR3 loop is CASKMGTGIYGYTF. Here the CDR3 DNA reads TGTGCCAGTAAAATGGGGACAGGGATCTATGGCTACACCTTC.

The chain couples TRBV28 to TRBJ1-1; 10 positions agree with TRBD1. This CDR3 region has 15 residues. V lost 5 bases to trimming and J lost 3 bases; unmatched junction nucleotides: 6. Germline assignment: CDR1 MDHEN and CDR2 SYDVKM. CDR3 in DNA: TGTGCCAGCAGTGTCCTGACAGGGGGCCACACTGAAGCTTTCTTT. Translated, it gives CASSVLTGGHTEAFF.

This clonotype has a single count. The chain employs TRBV7-9 and TRBJ2-5; weak D call: TRBD2 (6 bases). V was pared by 0 bases and J by 5 bases, with 16 bases between. Germline values: CDR1 SEHNR, CDR2 FQNEAQ (reference sequence). The CDR3 length is 16 residues. DNA of the CDR3: TGTGCCAGCAGCTTAGCGCTCGCGTTTGCGGGGGAGACCCAGTACTTC. Amino acid sequence: CASSLALAFAGETQYF.

The V and J genes are TRBV3-1 and TRBJ2-1, with 11 nucleotides matching TRBD2. This CDR3 contains 17 residues. Per germline, CDR1 LGHDT and CDR2 YNNKEL (reference sequence). J gave up 6 bases and V 5 bases, and 12 bases lay outside the gene matches. CDR3 DNA: TGTGCCAGCAGCTCAGCTAGTGGACTAGCGGGCCCCAATGAGCAGTTCTTC. Protein product: CASSSASGLAGPNEQFF.

The J gene is TRBJ2-5, the V gene TRBV20-1; 8 positions agree with TRBD1. In germline, CDR1 is DFQATT, CDR2 SNEGSKA (reference sequence). J was trimmed by 5 bases and V by 3 bases; bases with no gene match: 8. CDR3 length: 14 residues. The CDR3 DNA reads as TGCAGTGCTAGTTTAGGACAGGGTTGGGAGACCCAGTACTTC. Its translation is CSASLGQGWETQYF.

This clonotype was detected many times. J is TRBJ1-1 and V is TRBV7-9; the D gene is possibly TRBD1 (5 bases). The V end lost 8 bases, the J end lost 1 base, and 11 bases lay between the germline ends. From germline, CDR1 is SEHNR and CDR2 FQNEAQ (reference sequence). This CDR3 spans 13 amino acids. The CDR3 region is CASREDKNTEAFF. The CDR3 DNA sequence: TGTGCCAGCCGCGAGGACAAGAACACTGAAGCTTTCTTT.

The chain carries TRBV28 and TRBJ1-5; D possibly corresponds to TRBD1 (6 bases). The CDR3 runs 14 residues. V lost 6 bases and J 5 bases, leaving 14 bases between the germline ends. Germline-derived CDR1 and CDR2 are MDHEN and SYDVKM. Here the CDR3 reads CASRPGGGDQPQHF. In DNA form, the CDR3 reads TGTGCCAGCAGACCGGGGGGCGGTGATCAGCCCCAGCATTTT.